A single sample gave rise to the 12 T cell receptor beta chains below, sequenced in a study of cytomegalovirus exposure and HLA in healthy donors. The PCR contained 60 Vbeta and 13 Jbeta primers. Assay: immunoSEQ multiplex PCR; the TCRdb copy retains only in-frame clones and omits some. In the table there are some 190,000 clones, less than 85% of which are singletons. Sequenced input: PBMCs. These receptors were obtained from a man between 25 and 39 years old in good health and CMV-seropositive.

V usage is TRBV28 and J usage is TRBJ1-2; unclear D gene. Deletions cut 10 bases from V and 8 bases from J, with 14 bases between. The CDR3 is 11 amino acids. Germline assignment: CDR1 MDHEN and CDR2 SYDVKM. CDR3 residues: CAIQEGRGYTF. CDR3 coding DNA: TGTGCCATCCAGGAAGGCCGCGGCTACACCTTC.

This clone was found a few times. The chain combines TRBV7-9 with TRBJ1-2, with 7 nucleotides matching TRBD1. This CDR3 has 14 amino acids. Looked up from germline, CDR1 is SEHNR and CDR2 is FQNEAQ (reference sequence). V trimming: 2 bases; J trimming: 8 bases; junction bases outside the gene matches: 8. The CDR3 spells CASSLMGTGEGYTF. The CDR3 DNA follows: TGTGCCAGCAGCTTAATGGGTACAGGGGAAGGCTACACCTTC.

The rearrangement links TRBV27 to TRBJ2-7; 11 positions agree with TRBD1. The germline V gene encodes CDR1 MNHEY and CDR2 SMNVEV (reference sequence). The V gene end was trimmed by 2 bases and the J gene end by 1 base; junction bases not matched to a gene: 4. The CDR3 length is 16 residues. The CDR3 loop reads CASSLAGTGGSYEQYF. CDR3 sequence (DNA): TGTGCCAGCAGTTTAGCCGGGACAGGGGGTTCCTACGAGCAGTACTTC.

This chain uses TRBV25-1 with TRBJ2-5, with 8 nucleotides matching TRBD2. The J segment lost 11 bases and the V segment lost 6 bases, leaving 14 bases of the junction unmatched. In germline, CDR1 is MGHDK, CDR2 SYGVNS. This CDR3 comprises 14 residues. The CDR3 sequence: CASRQTGVGGGQYF. CDR3 DNA sequence: TGTGCCAGCAGGCAGACAGGCGTCGGGGGGGGACAGTACTTC.

The table lists this clone with a count of one. The CDR3 sequence: CASSRQGANTEAFF. In DNA form, the CDR3 reads TGTGCCAGCAGCCGACAGGGCGCAAACACTGAAGCTTTCTTT. The rearrangement joins TRBV7-2 to TRBJ1-1, with 7 nucleotides matching TRBD1. The V gene end was trimmed by 5 bases and the J gene end by 2 bases; junction bases not matched to a gene: 5. Germline assignment: CDR1 SGHTA and CDR2 FQGNSA. This CDR3 has 14 residues.

This clone was seen a few times. Its ends do not fully match the called genes, so a read error is possible. This chain links TRBV7-9 with TRBJ1-2, with TRBD1 matching over 7 bases. The CDR3 sequence is 13 residues long. Germline loops: CDR1 SEHNR, CDR2 FQNEAQ (reference sequence). This CDR3 reads CSSSLDRVYGYTF. The DNA of the CDR3 is TGTTCCAGCAGCCTCGACAGGGTTTATGGCTACACCTTC.

About this clone itself: At one of its ends the junction is not consistent with the germline gene, which may arise from a read error. The chain couples TRBV7-9 to TRBJ2-5; possibly TRBD2 for D (6 bases). The CDR3 is made up of 12 amino acids. Germline-derived CDR1 and CDR2 are SEHNR and FQNEAQ (reference sequence). This CDR3 reads CSSSGGPGTQYF. CDR3 bases: TGTTCCAGCAGTGGAGGGCCGGGGACCCAGTACTTC.

This chain joins TRBV29-1 and TRBJ2-5, with 11 bases identical to TRBD1. The CDR3 runs to 18 residues. Looked up from germline, CDR1 is SQVTM and CDR2 is ANQGSEA. V gave up 8 bases and J gave up 6 bases; unmatched junction bases: 23. CDR3 nucleotides: TGCAGCACCCTGGGGGTGGGAACCGGGACAGGGGGTTCAAAGACCCAGTACTTC. Protein: CSTLGVGTGTGGSKTQYF.

This rearrangement joins TRBV5-1 to TRBJ2-7, with D perhaps TRBD2 (5 bases). The CDR3 runs 13 residues. CDR1 SGHRS and CDR2 YFSETQ come from the germline V gene. Trimming shortened V by 4 bases and J by 2 bases, and 10 bases separated the two germline ends. The CDR3 DNA sequence: TGCGCCAGCAGCCAGCCGGGAACCTACGAGCAGTACTTC. This gives the protein CASSQPGTYEQYF.

As for this clone: The sample carries other DNA sequences with the same CDR3. The chain carries TRBV7-2 and TRBJ2-3; D might be TRBD1 (6 bases). The CDR3 has 14 residues. The ends were cut back, 2 bases at V and 0 bases at J, with 6 bases in the middle. The germline V gene encodes CDR1 SGHTA and CDR2 FQGNSA. The CDR3 loop reads CASSLRGSTDTQYF. The DNA for the CDR3 is TGTGCCAGCAGCTTAAGGGGGAGCACAGATACGCAGTATTTT.

The V and J genes are TRBV21-1 and TRBJ1-1; the table's D call, TRBD1, was not checked against the DNA. TRBV21-1 has pseudogene status. CDR3 length: 12 amino acids. The CDR3 sequence is CASSSRGGGAFF. The DNA for the CDR3 is TGTGCCAGCAGCAGTAGGGGTGGCGGAGCTTTCTTT.

This clone appeared once. Mismatch with germline at one junction end may stem from a read error. The rearrangement joins TRBV7-7 to TRBJ2-5; D is perhaps TRBD2 (5 bases). The CDR3 is 14 residues long. Germline CDR1 SSHAT, CDR2 FNYEAQ (reference sequence). DNA for the CDR3: TGTGCTAGCAGCTTAGCCGAGGGCCCAGAGACCCAGTACTTC. This gives the protein CASSLAEGPETQYF. The full variable domain, rest sourced from reference TRBV7-7 and TRBJ2-5, is GAGVSQSPRYKVTKRGQDVTLRCDPISSHATLYWYQQALGQGPEFLTYFNYEAQPDKSGLPSDRFSAERPEGSISTLTIQRTEQRDSAMYRCASSLAEGPETQYFGPGTRLLVL.